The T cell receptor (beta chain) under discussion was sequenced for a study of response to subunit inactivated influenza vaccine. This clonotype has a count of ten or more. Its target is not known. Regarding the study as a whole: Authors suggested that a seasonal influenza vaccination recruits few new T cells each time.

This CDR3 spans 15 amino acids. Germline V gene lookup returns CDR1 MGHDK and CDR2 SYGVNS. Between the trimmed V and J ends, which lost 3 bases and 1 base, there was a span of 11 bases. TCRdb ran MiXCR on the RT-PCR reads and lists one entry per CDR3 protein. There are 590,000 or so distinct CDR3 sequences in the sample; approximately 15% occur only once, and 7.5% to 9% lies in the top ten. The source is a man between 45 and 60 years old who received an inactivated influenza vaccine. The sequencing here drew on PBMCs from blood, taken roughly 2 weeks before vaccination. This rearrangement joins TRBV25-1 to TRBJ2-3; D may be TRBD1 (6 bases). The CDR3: CASSDPAGGTDTQYF. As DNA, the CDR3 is TGTGCCAGCAGTGACCCAGCAGGGGGCACAGATACGCAGTATTTT. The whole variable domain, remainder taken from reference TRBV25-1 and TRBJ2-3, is EADIYQTPRYLVIGTGKKITLECSQTMGHDKMYWYQQDPGMELHLIHYSYGVNSTEKGDLSSESTVSRIRTEHFPLTLESARPSHTSQYLCASSDPAGGTDTQYFGPGTRLTVL.